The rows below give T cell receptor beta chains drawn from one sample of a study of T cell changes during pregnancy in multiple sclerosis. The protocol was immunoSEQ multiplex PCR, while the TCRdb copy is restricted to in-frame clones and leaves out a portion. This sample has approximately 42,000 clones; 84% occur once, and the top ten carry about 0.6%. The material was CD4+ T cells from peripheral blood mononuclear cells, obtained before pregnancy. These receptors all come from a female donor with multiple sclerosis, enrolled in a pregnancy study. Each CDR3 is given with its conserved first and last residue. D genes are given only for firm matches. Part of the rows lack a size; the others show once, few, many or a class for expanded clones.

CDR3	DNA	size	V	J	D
CSGFFEAGYTF	TGCAGCGGATTCTTCGAGGCCGGCTACACCTTC	once	TRBV29-1	TRBJ1-2	-
CASSSRTSGYQETQYF	TGTGCCAGTAGTTCGCGGACTAGCGGGTACCAAGAGACCCAGTACTTC	-	TRBV19	TRBJ2-5	TRBD2
CASSGVGGARMNTEAFF	TGTGCCAGCAGTGGTGTTGGGGGGGCGCGAATGAACACTGAAGCTTTCTTT	-	TRBV7-9	TRBJ1-1	-
CASSPRVRETQYF	TGTGCCAGCAGTCCCCGTGTTCGGGAGACCCAGTACTTC	few	TRBV6-5	TRBJ2-5	-
CASSSPSGGKDTQYF	TGTGCCAGCAGTTCTCCTAGCGGGGGGAAAGATACGCAGTATTTT	-	TRBV6-5	TRBJ2-3	TRBD2
CASSLMGQLYFMNTEAFF	TGTGCCAGCAGCTTAATGGGACAGCTATACTTCATGAACACTGAAGCTTTCTTT	-	TRBV7-8	TRBJ1-1	TRBD1
CAFTRGGSNTGELFF	TGTGCCTTCACGCGGGGCGGGAGCAACACCGGGGAGCTGTTTTTT	-	TRBV30	TRBJ2-2	TRBD2
CASSYSRDRGGQPQHF	TGTGCCAGCAGTTACTCGAGGGACAGGGGAGGCCAGCCCCAGCATTTT	-	TRBV6-5	TRBJ1-5	TRBD1
CAISESTGVGSNEQFF	TGTGCCATCAGTGAGTCGACGGGAGTAGGGTCCAATGAGCAGTTCTTC	-	TRBV10-3	TRBJ2-1	-
CASSFRMGSTEAFF	TGTGCCAGCAGCTTCAGGATGGGGAGCACTGAAGCTTTCTTT	-	TRBV7-3	TRBJ1-1	-
CASSVDRGRGTEAFF	TGTGCCAGCAGCGTGGACAGGGGAAGAGGAACTGAAGCTTTCTTT	-	TRBV11-2	TRBJ1-1	TRBD1
CAIRATGENQPQHF	TGTGCCATCAGAGCGACAGGGGAGAATCAGCCCCAGCATTTT	-	TRBV10-3	TRBJ1-5	TRBD1
CASSLLPTGELFF	TGTGCCAGCAGCTTACTCCCCACCGGGGAGCTGTTTTTT	-	TRBV7-6	TRBJ2-2	-
CASNTGQETQYF	TGCGCCAGCAACACAGGACAAGAGACCCAGTACTTC	-	TRBV5-1	TRBJ2-5	-
CASSLTSGLYNEQFF	TGTGCCAGCAGCCTCACTAGCGGGCTTTACAATGAGCAGTTCTTC	once	TRBV7-3	TRBJ2-1	TRBD2
CASSLTRPGTGGDGYTF	TGTGCCAGCAGCCTCACCCGGCCTGGGACAGGGGGTGATGGCTACACCTTC	-	TRBV7-9	TRBJ1-2	TRBD1
CASSLSTGLNYGYTF	TGTGCCAGCAGTTTATCGACCGGACTCAACTATGGCTACACCTTC	-	TRBV27	TRBJ1-2	-
CASSLGGGGMETQYF	TGTGCCAGCAGCTTGGGGGGGGGAGGTATGGAGACCCAGTACTTC	-	TRBV5-4	TRBJ2-5	TRBD2
CASSQGDNWSATNEKLFF	TGCGCCAGCAGCCAGGGGGACAACTGGTCGGCAACTAATGAAAAACTGTTTTTT	-	TRBV4-3	TRBJ1-4	-
CASSLIEGASSTDTQYF	TGCGCCAGCAGCTTGATCGAGGGGGCCAGTAGCACAGATACGCAGTATTTT	-	TRBV5-1	TRBJ2-3	TRBD1
CASSLSGGQDSPLHF	TGTGCCAGCAGCCTAAGCGGGGGTCAGGATTCACCCCTCCACTTT	-	TRBV4-2	TRBJ1-6	-
CASIPVPGPSYEQYF	TGTGCCAGCATACCGGTGCCAGGCCCTTCCTACGAGCAGTACTTC	-	TRBV7-2	TRBJ2-7	-
CAWSRASQETQYF	TGTGCCTGGAGTCGAGCGAGCCAAGAGACCCAGTACTTC	-	TRBV30	TRBJ2-5	-
CASSLRGPASGGETQYF	TGTGCCAGCAGCTTAAGGGGACCGGCTAGCGGGGGGGAGACCCAGTACTTC	-	TRBV7-2	TRBJ2-5	TRBD2
CASSRGTGDQPQHF	TGTGCCAGCAGTCGAGGGACAGGGGATCAGCCCCAGCATTTT	few	TRBV6-6	TRBJ1-5	TRBD1
CASKVGQPNYGYTF	TGTGCCAGTAAGGTGGGACAGCCAAACTATGGCTACACCTTC	once	TRBV19	TRBJ1-2	TRBD1
CASRMGAVGTEAFF	TGTGCCAGCCGAATGGGGGCCGTGGGGACTGAAGCTTTCTTT	once	TRBV19	TRBJ1-1	-
CASSSQGVGQPQHF	TGTGCCAGCAGCAGTCAGGGTGTAGGCCAGCCCCAGCATTTT	-	TRBV2	TRBJ1-5	-
CASSLMGEGRGFF	TGCGCCAGCAGCTTGATGGGGGAGGGCCGAGGGTTCTTC	-	TRBV5-1	TRBJ2-1	TRBD2
CASSFGDRSYEQYF	TGTGCCAGCAGTTTTGGGGACAGGTCCTACGAGCAGTACTTC	-	TRBV28	TRBJ2-7	TRBD1
CASSYPTYNEQFF	TGTGCCAGCAGTTATCCCACCTACAATGAGCAGTTCTTC	-	TRBV6-6	TRBJ2-1	-
CARHNFLDSPLHF	TGTGCCAGGCACAATTTCCTAGATTCACCCCTCCACTTT	-	TRBV19	TRBJ1-6	-
CASQGGGLEQYF	TGTGCCTCACAGGGGGGAGGTCTCGAGCAGTACTTC	-	TRBV30	TRBJ2-7	TRBD1
CASSKAADRGIEQFF	TGTGCCAGTAGTAAGGCCGCTGACAGGGGTATTGAGCAGTTCTTC	-	TRBV19	TRBJ2-1	TRBD1
CASIRTGGNQPQHF	TGTGCCAGCATACGGACAGGGGGGAATCAGCCCCAGCATTTT	-	TRBV6-1	TRBJ1-5	TRBD1
CASRSGVGHEQYF	TGTGCCAGCAGATCGGGGGTGGGCCACGAGCAGTACTTC	-	TRBV2	TRBJ2-7	-
CASSIVRGEKLFF	TGTGCCAGTAGTATCGTGAGGGGGGAAAAACTGTTTTTT	once	TRBV19	TRBJ1-4	-
CASSEMRREGRNEQFF	TGTGCCAGCAGTGAAATGAGGCGGGAGGGCCGCAATGAGCAGTTCTTC	once	TRBV2	TRBJ2-1	TRBD2
CASSQEFRGHYNEQFF	TGTGCCAGCAGCCAAGAATTCAGAGGTCACTACAATGAGCAGTTCTTC	-	TRBV14	TRBJ2-1	-
CASRSDRNYGYTF	TGTGCCAGCAGGTCGGACAGAAACTATGGCTACACCTTC	few	TRBV2	TRBJ1-2	-